The T cell receptor beta chain described here comes from a study of CD8+CD57+ T cells in acquired aplastic anemia. V lost 4 bases and J 1 base, leaving 14 bases between the germline ends. Germline CDR1 SGHRS, CDR2 YFSETQ. The CDR3 is 15 amino acids. TCR beta VDJ combinations and CDR3 sequences were profiled from genomic DNA. TCRdb passed the reads through MiXCR, listing each CDR3 protein once. This sample carries some 200,000 distinct CDR3 sequences, 48% of them seen once, and the ten largest clones take around 8.8%. Sequencing was done on patients that had shown CD8+CD57+ cell expansion by flow cytometry. In its sample, this clonotype was seen many times.

Sequenced sample: sorted CD4+, CD8+, or CD8+CD57+ T cells (not recorded which) from PBMCs. The source is a human donor with aplastic anemia. The chain links TRBV5-1 to TRBJ1-1; perhaps TRBD1 as D (5 bases). CDR3 bases: TGCGCCAGCAGCCCTGCAGGGATACGGAACACTGAAGCTTTCTTT. Its protein product is CASSPAGIRNTEAFF. The full variable domain, completed using reference TRBV5-1 and TRBJ1-1, is KAGVTQTPRYLIKTRGQQVTLSCSPISGHRSVSWYQQTPGQGLQFLFEYFSETQRNKGNFPGRFSGRQFSNSRSEMNVSTLELGDSALYLCASSPAGIRNTEAFFGQGTRLTVV.